This entry concerns a single T cell receptor beta chain. The data were obtained in a study of OX40 agonist ivuxolimab in advanced cancers. Study summary: Hepatocellular carcinoma, melanoma, renal cell or head and neck cancer affected the dose-escalation patients.

Produced via immunoSEQ multiplex PCR; TCRdb's table is partial and in-frame only. The table has fewer than 85,000 clones, over 75% seen once. Trimming removed 3 bases from V and 6 bases from J; junction bases left unmatched: 8. The CDR3 spans 15 residues. Germline V CDR1 and CDR2: KGHSH, LQKENI. The source of this sequence is an adult with an advanced solid tumor such as melanoma, head and neck, liver or kidney cancer. The source material was CD4+ or CD8+ T cells sorted from blood, sampled in a trial of the OX40 agonist ivuxolimab. The chain employs TRBV18 and TRBJ1-5, with 7 bases lining up with TRBD1. DNA of the CDR3: TGTGCCAGCTCACCGACAGGGATTCAGGGTCAGCCCCAGCATTTT. Translation gives CASSPTGIQGQPQHF.